This T cell receptor (beta chain) was obtained from a study of T-cell memory formation after mild COVID-19. Study-level findings and limits: Contracting clones from day 15 to 85 showed balanced CD4/CD8; later expanders favored CD4+. Several responding clones turned up in pre-infection memory, indicating that cross-reactive memory may have taken part.

This clonotype has a count of ten or more. Its target is unknown. TCRdb called the 5' RACE reads again in MiXCR, with one record for every CDR3 protein. Of some 110,000 distinct CDR3 sequences detected, around an eighth appear once; the ten largest clones hold 27%. The germline CDR1 and CDR2 sequences are MNHEY and SMNVEV (reference sequence). This CDR3 is built from 13 residues. Trimming cost V 6 bases and J 3 bases, with 12 bases left between them. Sample: PBMCs or a T cell subset sorted from them (not recorded which). This sequence was found in an adult woman who had mild COVID-19 (a few samples of this study predate the infection). Cell type and time point are not known. This chain links TRBV27 with TRBJ2-7; TRBD1 is a possible D gene (6 bases). CDR3 in amino acids: CASSRGQFYEQYF. The CDR3 DNA follows: TGTGCCAGCAGCCGTGGACAGTTCTACGAGCAGTACTTC.